This T cell receptor (beta chain) was recovered during a study of T-cell memory formation after mild COVID-19. The length of the CDR3 is 14 residues. In germline, CDR1 is MDHEN, CDR2 SYDVKM. The V end was cut by 2 bases, the J end by 4 bases, with 11 bases between. Each CDR3 protein gets one entry after TCRdb re-called the 5' RACE reads with MiXCR. The data show about 190,000 distinct CDR3 sequences, 27% seen once. This TCR derives from an adult woman who had mild COVID-19 (a few samples of this study predate the infection). Cell type and time point are not known. The chain recombines TRBV28 with TRBJ1-2; maybe TRBD1 (6 bases). Sequenced: PBMCs or a T cell subset sorted from them (not recorded which). CDR3 protein: CASSLIWTAYGYTF. In DNA form, the CDR3 reads TGTGCCAGCAGTTTAATTTGGACAGCCTATGGCTACACCTTC.